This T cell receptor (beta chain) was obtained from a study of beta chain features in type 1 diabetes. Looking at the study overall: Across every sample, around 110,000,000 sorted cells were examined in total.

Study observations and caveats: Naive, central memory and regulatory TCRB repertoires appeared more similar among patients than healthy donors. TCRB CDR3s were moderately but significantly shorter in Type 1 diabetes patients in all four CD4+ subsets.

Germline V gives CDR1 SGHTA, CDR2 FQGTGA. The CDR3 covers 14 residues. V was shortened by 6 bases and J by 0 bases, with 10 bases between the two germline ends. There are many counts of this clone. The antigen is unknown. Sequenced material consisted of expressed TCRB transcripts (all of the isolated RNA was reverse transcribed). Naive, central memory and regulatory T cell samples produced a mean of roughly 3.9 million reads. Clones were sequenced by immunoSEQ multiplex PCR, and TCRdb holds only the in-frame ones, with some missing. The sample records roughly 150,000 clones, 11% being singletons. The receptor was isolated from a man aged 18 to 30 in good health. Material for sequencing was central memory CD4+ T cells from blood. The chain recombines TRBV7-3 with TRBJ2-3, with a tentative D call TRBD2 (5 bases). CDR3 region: CASRLSGSTDTQYF. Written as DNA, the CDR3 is TGTGCCAGCAGGCTAAGCGGAAGCACAGATACGCAGTATTTT.